This TCR beta chain was sequenced during a study of T cells in tuberculosis. The repertoire was sequenced with immunoSEQ multiplex PCR; TCRdb's copy has only in-frame clones and lacks some. Of 55,000 to 60,000 clones listed, around 90% were seen once; the top ten hold just over 20%. This clone has just one count. Germline CDR1 and CDR2: SGHTA and FQGNSA. The CDR3 length is 17 residues. With 4 bases clipped from V and 4 bases from J, the junction kept 13 bases outside the gene matches. Thawed, overnight-rested PBMC were stained with GMM-loaded CD1B tetramer, viability dye and anti-CD3, then sorted. C32 glucose monomycolate from Rhodococcus equi was loaded onto the CD1B tetramers.

This chain uses TRBV7-2 with TRBJ2-5; 9 bases match TRBD2. Sequencing was done on a sample of CD1b-GMM tetramer-negative cells sorted from PBMCs. This TCR came from an adult woman with latent tuberculosis. The CDR3 sequence is CASSSTRAGGRGETQYF. In nucleotides, the CDR3 is TGTGCCAGCAGCTCGACGCGGGCGGGAGGGCGGGGAGAGACCCAGTACTTC. Filled out from reference TRBV7-2 and TRBJ2-5, the complete variable domain reads GAGVSQSPSNKVTEKGKDVELRCDPISGHTALYWYRQSLGQGLEFLIYFQGNSAPDKSGLPSDRFSAERTGGSVSTLTIQRTQQEDSAVYLCASSSTRAGGRGETQYFGPGTRLLVL.